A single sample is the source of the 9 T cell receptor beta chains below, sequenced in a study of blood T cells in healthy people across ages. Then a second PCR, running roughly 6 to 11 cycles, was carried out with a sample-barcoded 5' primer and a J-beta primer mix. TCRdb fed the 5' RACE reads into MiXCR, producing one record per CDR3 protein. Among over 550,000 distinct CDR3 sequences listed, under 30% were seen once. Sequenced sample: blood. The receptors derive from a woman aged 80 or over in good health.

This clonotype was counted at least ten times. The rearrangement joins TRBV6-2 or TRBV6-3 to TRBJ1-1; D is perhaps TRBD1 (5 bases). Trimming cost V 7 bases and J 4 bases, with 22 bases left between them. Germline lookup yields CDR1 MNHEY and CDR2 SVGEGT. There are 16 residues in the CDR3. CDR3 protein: CASTKSGGTGGTEAFF. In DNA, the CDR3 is TGTGCCAGCACCAAATCCGGCGGGACCGGCGGCACTGAAGCTTTCTTT.

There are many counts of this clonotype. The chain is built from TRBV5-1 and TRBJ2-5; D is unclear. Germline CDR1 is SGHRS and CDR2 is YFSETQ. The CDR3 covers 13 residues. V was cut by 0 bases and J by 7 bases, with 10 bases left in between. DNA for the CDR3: TGCGCCAGCAGCTTGGACCCCCCGGGGACCCAGTACTTC. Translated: CASSLDPPGTQYF. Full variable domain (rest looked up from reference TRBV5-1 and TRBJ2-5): KAGVTQTPRYLIKTRGQQVTLSCSPISGHRSVSWYQQTPGQGLQFLFEYFSETQRNKGNFPGRFSGRQFSNSRSEMNVSTLELGDSALYLCASSLDPPGTQYFGPGTRLLVL.

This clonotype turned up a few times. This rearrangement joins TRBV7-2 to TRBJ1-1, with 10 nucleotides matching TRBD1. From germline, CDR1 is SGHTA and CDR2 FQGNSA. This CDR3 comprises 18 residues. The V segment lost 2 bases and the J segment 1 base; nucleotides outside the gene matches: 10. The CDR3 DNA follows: TGTGCCAGCAGCTTAAAGACAGGGGGCGTAGGGGGGAACACTGAAGCTTTCTTT. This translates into CASSLKTGGVGGNTEAFF.

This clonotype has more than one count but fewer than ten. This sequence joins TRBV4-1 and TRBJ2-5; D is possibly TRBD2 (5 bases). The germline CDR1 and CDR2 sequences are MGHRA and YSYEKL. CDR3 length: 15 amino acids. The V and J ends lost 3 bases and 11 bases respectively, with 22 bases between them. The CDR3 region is CASSHAPRDTGEQYF. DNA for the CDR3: TGCGCCAGCAGCCACGCCCCCCGGGATACCGGTGAGCAGTACTTC.

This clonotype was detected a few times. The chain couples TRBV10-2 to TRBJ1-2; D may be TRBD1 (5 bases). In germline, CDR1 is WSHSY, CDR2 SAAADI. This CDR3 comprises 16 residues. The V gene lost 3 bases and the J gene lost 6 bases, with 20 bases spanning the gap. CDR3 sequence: CASSDRSGTTTDGYTF. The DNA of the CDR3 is TGCGCCAGCAGTGATAGGTCGGGGACCACTACGGATGGCTACACCTTC.

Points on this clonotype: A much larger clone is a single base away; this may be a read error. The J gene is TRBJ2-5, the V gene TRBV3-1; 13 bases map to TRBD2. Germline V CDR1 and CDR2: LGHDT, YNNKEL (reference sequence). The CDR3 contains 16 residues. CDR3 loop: CAGSGGLAGTQETQYF. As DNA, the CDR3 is TGTGCCGGCAGCGGGGGACTAGCGGGAACACAAGAGACCCAGTACTTC.

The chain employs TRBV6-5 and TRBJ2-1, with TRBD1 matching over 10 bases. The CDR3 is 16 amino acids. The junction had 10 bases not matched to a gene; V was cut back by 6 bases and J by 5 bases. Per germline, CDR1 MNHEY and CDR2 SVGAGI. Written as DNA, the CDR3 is TGTGCCAGCAGCCCCACCAGACAGGGGGCACACAATGAGCAGTTCTTC. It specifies CASSPTRQGAHNEQFF.

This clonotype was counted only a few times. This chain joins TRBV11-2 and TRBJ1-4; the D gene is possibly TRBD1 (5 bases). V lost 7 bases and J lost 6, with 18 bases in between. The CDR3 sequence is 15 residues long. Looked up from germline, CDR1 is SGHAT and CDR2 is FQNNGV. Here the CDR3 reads CASTDGWGSDEKLFF. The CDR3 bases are TGTGCCAGCACCGATGGGTGGGGGAGTGATGAAAAACTGTTTTTT.

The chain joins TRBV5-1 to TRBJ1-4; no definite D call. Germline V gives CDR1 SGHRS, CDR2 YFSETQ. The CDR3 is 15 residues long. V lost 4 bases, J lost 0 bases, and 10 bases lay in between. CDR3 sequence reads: CASSRDAATNEKLFF. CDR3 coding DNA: TGCGCCAGCAGCCGAGACGCCGCAACTAATGAAAAACTGTTTTTT.